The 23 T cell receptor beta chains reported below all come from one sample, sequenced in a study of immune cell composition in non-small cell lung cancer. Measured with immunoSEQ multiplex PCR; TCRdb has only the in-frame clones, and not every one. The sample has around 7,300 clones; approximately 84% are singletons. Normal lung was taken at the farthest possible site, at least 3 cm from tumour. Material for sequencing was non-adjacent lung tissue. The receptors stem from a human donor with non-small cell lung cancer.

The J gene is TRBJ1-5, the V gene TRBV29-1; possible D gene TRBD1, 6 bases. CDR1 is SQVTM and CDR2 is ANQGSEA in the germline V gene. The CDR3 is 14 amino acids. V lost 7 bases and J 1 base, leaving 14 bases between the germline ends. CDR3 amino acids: CSASGEGSNQPQHF. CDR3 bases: TGCAGCGCTTCAGGGGAGGGGAGCAATCAGCCCCAGCATTTT.

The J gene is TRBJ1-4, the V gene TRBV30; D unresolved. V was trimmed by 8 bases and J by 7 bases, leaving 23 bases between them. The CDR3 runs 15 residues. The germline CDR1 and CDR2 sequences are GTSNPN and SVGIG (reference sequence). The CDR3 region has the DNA TGTGCCGGAGGTGGGATCGGAGGTCGGAGTGAAAAACTGTTTTTT. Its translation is CAGGGIGGRSEKLFF.

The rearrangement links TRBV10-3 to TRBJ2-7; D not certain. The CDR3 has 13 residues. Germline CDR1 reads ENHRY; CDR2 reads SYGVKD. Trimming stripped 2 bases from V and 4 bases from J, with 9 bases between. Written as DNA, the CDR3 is TGTGCCATCAGTGAGGGAGATAGGTACGAGCAGTACTTC. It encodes CAISEGDRYEQYF.

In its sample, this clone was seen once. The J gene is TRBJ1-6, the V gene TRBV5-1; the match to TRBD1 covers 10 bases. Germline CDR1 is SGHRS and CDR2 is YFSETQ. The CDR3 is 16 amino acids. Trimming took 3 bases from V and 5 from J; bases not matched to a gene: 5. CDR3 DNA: TGCGCCAGCAGCTCGACAGGGGGCATTAATAATTCACCCCTCCACTTT. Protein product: CASSSTGGINNSPLHF.

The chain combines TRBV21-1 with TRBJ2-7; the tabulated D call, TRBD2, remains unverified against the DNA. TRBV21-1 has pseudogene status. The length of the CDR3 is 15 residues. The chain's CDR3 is CASSKAASGAYEQYF. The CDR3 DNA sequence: TGTGCCAGCAGCAAAGCGGCTAGCGGGGCCTACGAGCAGTACTTC.

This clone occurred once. The chain's CDR3 is CASREGEKLFF. The CDR3 DNA follows: TGTGCCAGCAGGGAGGGTGAAAAACTGTTTTTT. This chain connects TRBV6-5 to TRBJ1-4; no reliable D call. The CDR3 has 11 residues. V was clipped by 6 bases and J by 7 bases, with 6 bases between them. In germline, CDR1 is MNHEY, CDR2 SVGAGI.

This CDR3 is CASSLGGEYEQYF. The CDR3 DNA sequence: TGTGCCAGCAGTTTAGGGGGGGAGTACGAGCAGTACTTC. The gene calls are TRBV27 and TRBJ2-7, with TRBD2 matching 7 bases. There are 13 residues in the CDR3. The J segment lost 4 bases and the V segment lost 2 bases, leaving 2 bases of the junction unmatched. Germline V gene data show CDR1 as MNHEY and CDR2 as SMNVEV (reference sequence).

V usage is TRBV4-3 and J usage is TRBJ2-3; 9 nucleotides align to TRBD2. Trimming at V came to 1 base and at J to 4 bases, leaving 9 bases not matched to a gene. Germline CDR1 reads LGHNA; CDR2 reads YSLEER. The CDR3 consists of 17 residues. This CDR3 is CASSQGRSGGYPDTQYF. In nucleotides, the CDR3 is TGCGCCAGCAGCCAAGGGCGCAGCGGGGGGTATCCAGATACGCAGTATTTT.

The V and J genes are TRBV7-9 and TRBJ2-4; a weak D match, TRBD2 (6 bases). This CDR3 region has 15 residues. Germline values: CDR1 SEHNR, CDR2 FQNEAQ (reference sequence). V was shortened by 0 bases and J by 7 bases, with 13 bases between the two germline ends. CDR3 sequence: CASSLAGGSLNIQYF. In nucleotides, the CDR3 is TGTGCCAGCAGCTTAGCGGGGGGTTCCCTGAACATTCAGTACTTC. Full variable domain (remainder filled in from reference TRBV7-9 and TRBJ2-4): DTGVSQNPRHKITKRGQNVTFRCDPISEHNRLYWYRQTLGQGPEFLTYFQNEAQLEKSRLLSDRFSAERPKGSFSTLEIQRTEQGDSAMYLCASSLAGGSLNIQYFGAGTRLSVL.

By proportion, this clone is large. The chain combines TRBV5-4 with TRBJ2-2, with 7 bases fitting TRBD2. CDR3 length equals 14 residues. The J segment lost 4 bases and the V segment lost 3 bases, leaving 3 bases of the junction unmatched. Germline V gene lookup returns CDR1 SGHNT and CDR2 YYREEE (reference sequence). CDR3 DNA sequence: TGTGCCAGCAGCTCGGGACTAACCACCGGGGAGCTGTTTTTT. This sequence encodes CASSSGLTTGELFF.

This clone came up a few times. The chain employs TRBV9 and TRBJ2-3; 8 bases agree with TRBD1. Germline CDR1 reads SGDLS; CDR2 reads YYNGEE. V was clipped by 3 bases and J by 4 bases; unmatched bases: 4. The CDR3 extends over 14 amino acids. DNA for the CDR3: TGTGCCAGCAGCGCCTTGACAGGGGCAGATACGCAGTATTTT. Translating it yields CASSALTGADTQYF. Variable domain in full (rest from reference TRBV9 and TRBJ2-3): DSGVTQTPKHLITATGQRVTLRCSPRSGDLSVYWYQQSLDQGLQFLIQYYNGEERAKGNILERFSAQQFPDLHSELNLSSLELGDSALYFCASSALTGADTQYFGPGTRLTVL.

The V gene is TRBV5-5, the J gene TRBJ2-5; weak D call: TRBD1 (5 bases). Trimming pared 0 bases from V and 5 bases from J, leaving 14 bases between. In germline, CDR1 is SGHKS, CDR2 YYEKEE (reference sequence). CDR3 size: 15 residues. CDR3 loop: CASSLEGRVGETQYF. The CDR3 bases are TGTGCCAGCAGCTTGGAGGGCAGGGTGGGGGAGACCCAGTACTTC.

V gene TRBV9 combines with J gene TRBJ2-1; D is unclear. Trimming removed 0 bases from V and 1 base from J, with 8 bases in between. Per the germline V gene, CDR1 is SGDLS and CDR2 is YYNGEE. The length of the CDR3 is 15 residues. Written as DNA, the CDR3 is TGTGCCAGCAGCGTAGATGAATCGTCCTACAATGAGCAGTTCTTC. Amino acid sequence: CASSVDESSYNEQFF.

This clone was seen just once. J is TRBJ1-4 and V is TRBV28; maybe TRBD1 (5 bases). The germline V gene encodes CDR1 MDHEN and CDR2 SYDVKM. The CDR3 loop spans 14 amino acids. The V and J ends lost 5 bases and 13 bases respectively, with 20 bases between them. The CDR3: CASSAPGRPGVLFF. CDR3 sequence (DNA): TGTGCCAGCAGTGCGCCGGGACGGCCTGGTGTACTGTTTTTT.

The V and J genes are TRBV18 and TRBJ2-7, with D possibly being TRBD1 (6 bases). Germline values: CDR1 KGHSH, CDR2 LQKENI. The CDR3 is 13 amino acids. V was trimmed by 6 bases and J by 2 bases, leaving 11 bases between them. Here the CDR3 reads CASSLTGPYEQYF. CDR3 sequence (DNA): TGTGCCAGCTCCTTGACAGGCCCCTACGAGCAGTACTTC.

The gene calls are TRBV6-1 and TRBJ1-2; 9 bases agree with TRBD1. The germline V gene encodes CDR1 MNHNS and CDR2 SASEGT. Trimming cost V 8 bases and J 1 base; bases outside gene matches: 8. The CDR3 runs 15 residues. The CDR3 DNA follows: TGTGCCAGCCGGGACAGGGAAGCCCTTAACTATGGCTACACCTTC. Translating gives CASRDREALNYGYTF.

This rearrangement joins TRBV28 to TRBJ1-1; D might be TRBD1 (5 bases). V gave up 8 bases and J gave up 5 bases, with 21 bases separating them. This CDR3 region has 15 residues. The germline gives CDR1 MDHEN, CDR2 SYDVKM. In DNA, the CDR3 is TGTGCCAGCCTCAACGGGGTCTCGCGGGGGACTGAAGCTTTCTTT. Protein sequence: CASLNGVSRGTEAFF. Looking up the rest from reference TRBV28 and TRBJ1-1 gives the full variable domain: DVKVTQSSRYLVKRTGEKVFLECVQDMDHENMFWYRQDPGLGLRLIYFSYDVKMKEKGDIPEGYSVSREKKERFSLILESASTNQTSMYLCASLNGVSRGTEAFFGQGTRLTVV.

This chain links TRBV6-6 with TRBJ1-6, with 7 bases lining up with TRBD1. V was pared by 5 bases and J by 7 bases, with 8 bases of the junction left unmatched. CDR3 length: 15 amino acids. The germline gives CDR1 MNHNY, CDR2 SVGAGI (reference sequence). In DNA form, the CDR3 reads TGTGCCAGCAGTCACAACAGGGGCCTCAATTCACCCCTCCACTTT. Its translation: CASSHNRGLNSPLHF.

CDR3 DNA: TGTGCCAGCAGTGGAGGGAAAACAGATACGCAGTATTTT. Protein sequence: CASSGGKTDTQYF. The chain is built from TRBV2 and TRBJ2-3; TRBD2 is a possible D gene (5 bases). The CDR3 totals 13 residues. The germline V gene has CDR1 SNHLY and CDR2 FYNNEI. V dropped 4 bases and J dropped 3 bases, with 8 bases sitting between them. The full variable domain, in which reference TRBV2 and TRBJ2-3 provide the parts outside the CDR3, is EPEVTQTPSHQVTQMGQEVILRCVPISNHLYFYWYRQILGQKVEFLVSFYNNEISEKSEIFDDQFSVERPDGSNFTLKIRSTKLEDSAMYFCASSGGKTDTQYFGPGTRLTVL.

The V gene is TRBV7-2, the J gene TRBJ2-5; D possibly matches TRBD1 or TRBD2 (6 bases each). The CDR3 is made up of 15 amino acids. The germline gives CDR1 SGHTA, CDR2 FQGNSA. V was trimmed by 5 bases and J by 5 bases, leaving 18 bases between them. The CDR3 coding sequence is TGTGCCAGCAGCATAGGAGGGGGGAGGTGGGAGACCCAGTACTTC. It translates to CASSIGGGRWETQYF.

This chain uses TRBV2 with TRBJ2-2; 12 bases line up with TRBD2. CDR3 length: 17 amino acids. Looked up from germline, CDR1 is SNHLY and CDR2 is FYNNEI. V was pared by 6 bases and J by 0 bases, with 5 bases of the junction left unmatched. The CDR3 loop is CASSQTSGGPNTGELFF. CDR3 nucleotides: TGTGCCAGCAGCCAGACTAGCGGGGGCCCGAACACCGGGGAGCTGTTTTTT. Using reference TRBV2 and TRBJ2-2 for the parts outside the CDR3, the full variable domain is EPEVTQTPSHQVTQMGQEVILRCVPISNHLYFYWYRQILGQKVEFLVSFYNNEISEKSEIFDDQFSVERPDGSNFTLKIRSTKLEDSAMYFCASSQTSGGPNTGELFFGEGSRLTVL.

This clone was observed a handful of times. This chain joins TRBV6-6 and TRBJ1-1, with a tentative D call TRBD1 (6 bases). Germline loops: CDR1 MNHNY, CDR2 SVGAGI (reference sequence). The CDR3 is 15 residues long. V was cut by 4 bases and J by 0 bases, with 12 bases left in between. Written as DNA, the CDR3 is TGTGCCAGCAGTTCCCGGGACACCATGAACACTGAAGCTTTCTTT. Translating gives CASSSRDTMNTEAFF.

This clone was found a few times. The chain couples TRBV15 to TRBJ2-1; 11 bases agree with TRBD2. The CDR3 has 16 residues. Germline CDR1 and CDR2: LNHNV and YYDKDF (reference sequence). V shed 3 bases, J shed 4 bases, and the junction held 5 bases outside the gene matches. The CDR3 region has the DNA TGTGCCACCAGCAGGAACCTAGCGGGGGGATACAATGAGCAGTTCTTC. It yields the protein CATSRNLAGGYNEQFF.